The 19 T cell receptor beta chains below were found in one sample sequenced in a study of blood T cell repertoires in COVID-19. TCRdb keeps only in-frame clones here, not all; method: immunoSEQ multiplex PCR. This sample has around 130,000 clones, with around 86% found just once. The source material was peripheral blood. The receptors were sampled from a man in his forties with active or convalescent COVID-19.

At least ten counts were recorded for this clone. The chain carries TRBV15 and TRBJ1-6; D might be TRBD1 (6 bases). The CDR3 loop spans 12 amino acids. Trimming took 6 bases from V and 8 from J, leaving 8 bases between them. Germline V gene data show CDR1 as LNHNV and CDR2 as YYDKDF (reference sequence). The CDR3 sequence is CATRYRDSPLHF. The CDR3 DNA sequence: TGTGCCACCAGGTACAGGGATTCACCCCTCCACTTT.

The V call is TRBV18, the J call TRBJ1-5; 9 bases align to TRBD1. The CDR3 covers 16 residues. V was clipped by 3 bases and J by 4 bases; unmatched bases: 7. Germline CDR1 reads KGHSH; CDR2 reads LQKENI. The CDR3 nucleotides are TGTGCCAGCTCACCGCCGGACAGGGGCAGAAATCAGCCCCAGCATTTT. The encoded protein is CASSPPDRGRNQPQHF.

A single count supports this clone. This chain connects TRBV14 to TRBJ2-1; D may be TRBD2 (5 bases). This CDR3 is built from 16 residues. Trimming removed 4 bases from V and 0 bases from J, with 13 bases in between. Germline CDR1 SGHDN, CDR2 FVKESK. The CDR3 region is CASSRREGRSYNEQFF. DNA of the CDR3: TGTGCCAGCAGCCGGCGAGAGGGCCGCTCCTACAATGAGCAGTTCTTC.

CDR3 in DNA: TGTGCCAGCAGCTTAGAACCGGGACTTCAAGCTTTCTTT. This sequence encodes CASSLEPGLQAFF. This rearrangement joins TRBV7-2 to TRBJ1-1; perhaps TRBD1 as D (5 bases). CDR1 and CDR2 from the germline V gene are SGHTA and FQGNSA. The CDR3 consists of 13 residues. V was shortened by 1 base and J by 9 bases, with 12 bases between the two germline ends.

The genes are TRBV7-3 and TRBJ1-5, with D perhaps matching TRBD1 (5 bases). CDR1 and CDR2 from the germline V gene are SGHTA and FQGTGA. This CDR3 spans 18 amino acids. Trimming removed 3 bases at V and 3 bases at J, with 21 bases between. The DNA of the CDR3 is TGTGCCAGCAGCTTTAACCCTCTCATACCAGGGTACAATCAGCCCCAGCATTTT. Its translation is CASSFNPLIPGYNQPQHF.

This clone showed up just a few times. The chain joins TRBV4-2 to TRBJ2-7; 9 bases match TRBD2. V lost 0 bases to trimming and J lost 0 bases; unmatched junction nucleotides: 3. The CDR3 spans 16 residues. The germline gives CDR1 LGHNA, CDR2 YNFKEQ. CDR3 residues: CASSQEIAGASYEQYF. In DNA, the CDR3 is TGTGCCAGCAGCCAAGAGATAGCGGGGGCCTCCTACGAGCAGTACTTC.

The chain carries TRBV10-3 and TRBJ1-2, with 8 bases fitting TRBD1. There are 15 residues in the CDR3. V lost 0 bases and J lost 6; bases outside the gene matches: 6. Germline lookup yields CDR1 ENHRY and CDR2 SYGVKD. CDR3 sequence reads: CAISESGTGGDGYTF. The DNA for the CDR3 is TGTGCCATCAGTGAGTCTGGGACAGGTGGGGATGGCTACACCTTC.

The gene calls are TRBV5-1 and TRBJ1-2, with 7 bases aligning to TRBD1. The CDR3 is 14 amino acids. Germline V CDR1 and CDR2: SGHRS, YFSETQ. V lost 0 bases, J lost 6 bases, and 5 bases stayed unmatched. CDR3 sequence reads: CASSLEGARNGYTF. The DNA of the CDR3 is TGCGCCAGCAGCTTGGAGGGGGCGCGGAATGGCTACACCTTC.

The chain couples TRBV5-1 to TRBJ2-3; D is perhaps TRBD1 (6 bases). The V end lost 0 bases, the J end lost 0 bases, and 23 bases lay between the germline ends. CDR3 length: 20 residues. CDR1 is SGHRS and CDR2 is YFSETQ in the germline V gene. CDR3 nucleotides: TGCGCCAGCAGCTTGGCCTTCTTTGGGGGCCCCCTTCCTAGCACAGATACGCAGTATTTT. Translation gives CASSLAFFGGPLPSTDTQYF.

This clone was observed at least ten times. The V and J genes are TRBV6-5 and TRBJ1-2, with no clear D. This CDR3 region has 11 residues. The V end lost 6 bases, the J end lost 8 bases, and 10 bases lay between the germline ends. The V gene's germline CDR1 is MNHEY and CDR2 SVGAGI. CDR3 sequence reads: CASSESLGYTF. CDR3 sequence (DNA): TGTGCCAGCAGCGAGTCTTTGGGCTACACCTTC.

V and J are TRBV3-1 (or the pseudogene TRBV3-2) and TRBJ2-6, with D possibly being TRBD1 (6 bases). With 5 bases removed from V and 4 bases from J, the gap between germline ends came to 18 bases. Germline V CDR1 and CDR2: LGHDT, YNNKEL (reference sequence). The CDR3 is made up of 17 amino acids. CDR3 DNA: TGTGCCAGCAGCTTCATCCTCACAGGGTTAGGGGCCAACGTCCTGACTTTC. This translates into CASSFILTGLGANVLTF.

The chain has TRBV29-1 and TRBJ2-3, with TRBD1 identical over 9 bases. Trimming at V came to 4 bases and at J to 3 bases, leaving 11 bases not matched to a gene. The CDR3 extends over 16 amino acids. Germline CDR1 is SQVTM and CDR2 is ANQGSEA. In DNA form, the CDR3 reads TGCAGCGTTGCAGGGGGGGTTGGACAGGGGACAGATACGCAGTATTTT. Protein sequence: CSVAGGVGQGTDTQYF.

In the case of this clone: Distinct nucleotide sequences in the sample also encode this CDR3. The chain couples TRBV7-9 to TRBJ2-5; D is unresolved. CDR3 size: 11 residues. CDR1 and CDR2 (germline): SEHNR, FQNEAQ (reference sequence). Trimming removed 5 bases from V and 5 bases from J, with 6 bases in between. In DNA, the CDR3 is TGTGCCAGCAGCCCTAGGGAGACCCAGTACTTC. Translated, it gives CASSPRETQYF.

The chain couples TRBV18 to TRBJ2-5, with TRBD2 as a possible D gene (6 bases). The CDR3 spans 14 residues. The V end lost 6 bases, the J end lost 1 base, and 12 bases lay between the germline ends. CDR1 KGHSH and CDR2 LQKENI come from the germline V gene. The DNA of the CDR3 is TGTGCCAGCTCCCCCGGGACTGCCCAAGAGACCCAGTACTTC. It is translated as CASSPGTAQETQYF.

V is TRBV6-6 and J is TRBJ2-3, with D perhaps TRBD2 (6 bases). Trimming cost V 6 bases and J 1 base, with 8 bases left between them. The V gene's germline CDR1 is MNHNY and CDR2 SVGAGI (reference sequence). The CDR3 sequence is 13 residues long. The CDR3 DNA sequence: TGTGCCAGCAGACCGGGAGGCACAGATACGCAGTATTTT. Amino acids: CASRPGGTDTQYF.

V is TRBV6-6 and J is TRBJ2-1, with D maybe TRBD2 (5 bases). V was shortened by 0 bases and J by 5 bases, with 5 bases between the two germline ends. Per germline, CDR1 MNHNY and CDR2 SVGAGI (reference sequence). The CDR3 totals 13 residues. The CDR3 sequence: CASSYSRDNEQFF. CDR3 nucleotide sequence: TGTGCCAGCAGTTACTCGCGGGACAATGAGCAGTTCTTC.

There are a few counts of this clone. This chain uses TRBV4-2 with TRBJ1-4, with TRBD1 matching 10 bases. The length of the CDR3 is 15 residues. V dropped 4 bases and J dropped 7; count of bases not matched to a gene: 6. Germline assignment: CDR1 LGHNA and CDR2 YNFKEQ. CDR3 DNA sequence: TGTGCCAGCAGCCGGGACAGGGGCGATTTTGAAAAACTGTTTTTT. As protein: CASSRDRGDFEKLFF.

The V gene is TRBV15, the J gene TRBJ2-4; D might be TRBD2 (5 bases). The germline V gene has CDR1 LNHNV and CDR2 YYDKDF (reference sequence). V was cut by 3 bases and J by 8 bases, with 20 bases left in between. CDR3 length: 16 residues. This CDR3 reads CATSRSRLGESHIQYF. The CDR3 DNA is TGTGCCACCAGCAGGTCCCGACTGGGAGAAAGTCACATTCAGTACTTC.

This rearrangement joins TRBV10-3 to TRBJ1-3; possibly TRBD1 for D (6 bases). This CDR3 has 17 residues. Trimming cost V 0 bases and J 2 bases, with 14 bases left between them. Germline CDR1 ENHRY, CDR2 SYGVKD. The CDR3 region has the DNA TGTGCCATCAGTGAGTCCCGGGGTAGGGACACTGGAAACACCATATATTTT. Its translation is CAISESRGRDTGNTIYF.